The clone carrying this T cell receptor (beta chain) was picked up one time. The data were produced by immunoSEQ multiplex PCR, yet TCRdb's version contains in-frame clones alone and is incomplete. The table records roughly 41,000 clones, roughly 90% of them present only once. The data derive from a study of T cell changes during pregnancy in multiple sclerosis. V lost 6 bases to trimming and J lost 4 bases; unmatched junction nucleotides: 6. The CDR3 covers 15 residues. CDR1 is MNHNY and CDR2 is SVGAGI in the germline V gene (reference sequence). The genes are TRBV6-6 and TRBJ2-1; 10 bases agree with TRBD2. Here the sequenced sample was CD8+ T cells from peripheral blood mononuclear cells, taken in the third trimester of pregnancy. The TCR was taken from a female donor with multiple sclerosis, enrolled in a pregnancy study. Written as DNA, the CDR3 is TGTGCCAGCAGGCCCGGACTAGCGGAGTACAATGAGCAGTTCTTC. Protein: CASRPGLAEYNEQFF.